The subject of this entry is one T cell receptor (beta chain). These data are taken from a study of CD8 T cells in Susac syndrome. This CDR3 has 19 amino acids. Per the germline V gene, CDR1 is LNHNV and CDR2 is YYDKDF (reference sequence). Trimming removed 0 bases at V and 7 bases at J, with 27 bases between. In blood CD8+ and CD4+ T cells, TCR beta underwent sequencing. The multiple sclerosis control group comprised treatment-naive patients with stable or active relapsing-remitting disease. When the RNA was reverse transcribed, random hexamers were used with an input of roughly 0.5 to 1 ug. TCRdb processed the immunoSEQ multiplex PCR reads anew with MiXCR; each CDR3 protein has one entry. The profile shows some 400,000 distinct CDR3 sequences, around 85% of them singletons.

Sequenced: CD8+ T cells from PBMCs. The receptor comes from a human donor with multiple sclerosis. The chain combines TRBV15 with TRBJ1-1, with D unclear. The CDR3 here is CATSRDWVREGWPFFEAFF. CDR3 nucleotides: TGTGCCACCAGCAGAGATTGGGTCCGGGAGGGATGGCCCTTCTTTGAAGCTTTCTTT.